A single sample is the source of the 17 T cell receptor beta chains below, sequenced in a study of shared clonotypes between healthy human individuals. Some clones are missing from TCRdb's copy, which holds only in-frame ones; the method was immunoSEQ multiplex PCR. Here the sample spans a few million clones, approximately 94% being singletons. Sample: naive CD4+ T cells sorted from blood. The subset: CD45RA+ positively selected. The source of these receptors is a man aged 18 to 29 in good health.

Regarding this clone: The same CDR3 arises from other DNA sequences in this sample as well. The chain employs TRBV7-9 and TRBJ1-5; tentatively, D is TRBD1 (5 bases). This CDR3 comprises 14 residues. Germline lookup yields CDR1 SEHNR and CDR2 FQNEAQ (reference sequence). V was cut by 2 bases and J by 2 bases, with 7 bases left in between. The CDR3 DNA follows: TGTGCCAGCAGCTTACAGGGAGGCAATCAGCCCCAGCATTTT. It yields the protein CASSLQGGNQPQHF.

The chain joins TRBV19 to TRBJ1-6; possible D gene TRBD1, 5 bases. The CDR3 has 16 amino acids. Germline V gene data show CDR1 as LNHDA and CDR2 as SQIVND (reference sequence). The V end was cut by 7 bases, the J end by 7 bases, with 20 bases between. The DNA of the CDR3 is TGTGCCAGTACTGCCGGGGACGGCGCGGGGAATTCACCCCTCCACTTT. This codes for CASTAGDGAGNSPLHF.

Concerning this clone itself: The sample holds other DNA sequences that translate to the same CDR3. The V call is TRBV6-5, the J call TRBJ1-6; D is unresolved. The V end was cut by 5 bases, the J end by 4 bases, with 3 bases between. Per germline, CDR1 MNHEY and CDR2 SVGAGI. CDR3 length: 12 residues. The CDR3 here is CASSPYNSPLHF. DNA of the CDR3: TGTGCCAGCAGTCCTTATAATTCACCCCTCCACTTT.

The CDR3 bases are TGTGCCAGCAGCTTAGCGGGATCCAATGAGCAGTTCTTC. It translates to CASSLAGSNEQFF. The chain combines TRBV11-3 with TRBJ2-1; TRBD2 might be the D (5 bases). Germline CDR1 and CDR2: SGHNT and YENEEA. V gave up 1 base and J gave up 6 bases, with 7 bases separating them. This CDR3 spans 13 amino acids.

This clone appeared once. Because the CDR3 is missing its conserved closing phenylalanine or tryptophan, this is likely a read error. The rearrangement links TRBV30 to TRBJ2-7, with TRBD2 as a possible D gene (6 bases). There are 14 residues in the CDR3. The ends were cut back, 4 bases at V and 2 bases at J, with 15 bases in the middle. CDR1 is GTSNPN, CDR2 SVGIG, per germline (reference sequence). As DNA, the CDR3 is TGTGCCTGGAACCTAGGAGGGGCTCCCTACGAGCAGTACCTC. It yields the protein CAWNLGGAPYEQYL.

The rearrangement uses TRBV11-2 and TRBJ2-7; TRBD1 might be the D (6 bases). Germline loops: CDR1 SGHAT, CDR2 FQNNGV. The CDR3 covers 15 residues. Trimming cost V 1 base and J 2 bases, with 12 bases left between them. CDR3 nucleotide sequence: TGTGCCAGCAGCTTAGTATCCGGACAGACCTACGAGCAGTACTTC. Translated: CASSLVSGQTYEQYF.

Only one count was recorded for this clone. V and J are TRBV19 and TRBJ1-5; 11 nucleotides line up with TRBD1. Per the germline V gene, CDR1 is LNHDA and CDR2 is SQIVND (reference sequence). After removal of 3 bases from V and 7 bases from J, the junction contained 8 bases not matched to a gene. The CDR3 totals 16 residues. CDR3 residues: CASSIGTGGSKQPQHF. CDR3 coding DNA: TGTGCCAGTAGTATTGGGACAGGGGGTAGTAAGCAGCCCCAGCATTTT.

V and J are TRBV28 and TRBJ1-4, with D unclear. Germline lookup yields CDR1 MDHEN and CDR2 SYDVKM. The CDR3 extends over 14 amino acids. Trimming cost V 5 bases and J 0 bases, with 7 bases left between them. In DNA, the CDR3 is TGTGCCAGCAGTCCACAGTCAACTAATGAAAAACTGTTTTTT. It translates to CASSPQSTNEKLFF.

V usage is TRBV19 and J usage is TRBJ1-2, with D hard to call. CDR3 length: 16 amino acids. V lost 7 bases and J 2 bases, leaving 20 bases between the germline ends. Germline V gene sequence: CDR1 LNHDA, CDR2 SQIVND (reference sequence). CDR3 sequence reads: CASTDLSGSLNYGYTF. In nucleotides, the CDR3 is TGTGCCAGTACCGACCTCTCAGGAAGCCTAAACTATGGCTACACCTTC.

The chain links TRBV20-1 to TRBJ2-1; D is uncertain. CDR1 DFQATT and CDR2 SNEGSKA come from the germline V gene (reference sequence). The CDR3 has 10 residues. The ends were cut back, 3 bases at V and 12 bases at J, with 9 bases in the middle. The CDR3 DNA sequence: TGCAGTGCTAGCCGGGCAGGGCAGTTCTTC. Translation gives CSASRAGQFF.

The chain joins TRBV6-5 to TRBJ2-5; TRBD1 is a possible D gene (6 bases). This CDR3 contains 14 residues. V lost 7 bases, J lost 5 bases, and 17 bases lay in between. CDR1 is MNHEY, CDR2 SVGAGI, per germline. The CDR3 reads CASTRDTLGETQYF. As DNA, the CDR3 is TGTGCCAGCACTCGGGACACCCTGGGGGAGACCCAGTACTTC.

The chain uses TRBV27 and TRBJ2-3; D not resolved. Germline CDR1 and CDR2: MNHEY and SMNVEV (reference sequence). The CDR3 totals 15 residues. Trimming pared 6 bases from V and 1 base from J, leaving 14 bases between. The CDR3 spells CASSTPHAGTDTQYF. The CDR3 DNA sequence: TGTGCCAGCAGCACCCCCCACGCCGGCACAGATACGCAGTATTTT.

Here the CDR3 reads CASSPRSGDEQYF. The DNA of the CDR3 is TGTGCCAGCAGCCCCCGCAGTGGGGACGAGCAGTACTTC. The chain recombines TRBV5-4 with TRBJ2-7, with D unresolved. The CDR3 sequence is 13 residues long. Trimming left V 4 bases short and J 5 bases short, with 13 bases between. CDR1 and CDR2 (germline): SGHNT, YYREEE (reference sequence).

V and J are TRBV28 and TRBJ2-5; 13 nucleotides line up with TRBD2. Germline V gene sequence: CDR1 MDHEN, CDR2 SYDVKM. The CDR3 sequence is 16 residues long. The J segment lost 5 bases and the V segment lost 5 bases, leaving 8 bases of the junction unmatched. The DNA of the CDR3 is TGTGCCAGCAGTGGATGGACTAGCGGGAGACCGGAGACCCAGTACTTC. As protein: CASSGWTSGRPETQYF.

This sequence joins TRBV5-6 and TRBJ2-7; 11 positions match TRBD2. Germline CDR1 is SGHDT and CDR2 is YYEEEE. V lost 4 bases, J lost 2 bases, and 2 bases stayed unmatched. The CDR3 totals 14 residues. As DNA, the CDR3 is TGTGCCAGCAGCACTAGCGGGAGCACCTACGAGCAGTACTTC. Translated: CASSTSGSTYEQYF.

The chain uses TRBV7-8 and TRBJ1-2, with TRBD1 matching 8 bases. Trimming at V came to 3 bases and at J to 2 bases, leaving 5 bases not matched to a gene. Germline CDR1 SGHVS, CDR2 FQNEAQ. This CDR3 has 15 residues. In DNA, the CDR3 is TGTGCCAGCAGCTTCCGACAGGGGCACAACTATGGCTACACCTTC. Protein: CASSFRQGHNYGYTF.

A word on this clone: This specimen includes other DNA sequences encoding the same CDR3. This chain uses TRBV6-6 with TRBJ1-1; D not certain. This CDR3 has 11 residues. Looked up from germline, CDR1 is MNHNY and CDR2 is SVGAGI (reference sequence). Trimming shortened V by 6 bases and J by 5 bases, and 7 bases separated the two germline ends. This CDR3 is CASRGYTEAFF. The CDR3, as DNA: TGTGCCAGCAGGGGGTATACTGAAGCTTTCTTT.